This T cell receptor beta chain was recorded in a study of T cell responses to AZD1222 COVID-19 vaccine. About the study: Both about-4-week and about-12-week second-dose recipients were combined.

After removal of 5 bases from V and 8 bases from J, the junction contained 21 bases not matched to a gene. The CDR3 loop spans 20 amino acids. CDR1 and CDR2 (germline): MNHEY, SMNVEV (reference sequence). The protocol was immunoSEQ multiplex PCR, while the TCRdb copy is restricted to in-frame clones and leaves out a portion. The data show more than 85,000 clones, less than 90% seen once. This clone was seen a handful of times. The antigen is undetermined. Study observations and caveats: Spike as a whole was targeted by vaccine-associated CD4 TCRs, dominant at 160-218 and 743-854. Among the donors, most were white British and more were female, and clonal diversity was possibly underestimated. AZD1222 recipients seropositive at baseline numbered only 5 to 7.

The J gene is TRBJ2-1, the V gene TRBV27; 13 bases agree with TRBD2. Specimen: peripheral blood, collected on day 0 of AZD1222 vaccination. The clonotype originates from an adult in good health. CDR3 protein: CASSTQDFERTSGSLDEQFF. The CDR3 DNA reads as TGTGCCAGCAGTACGCAAGACTTCGAAAGGACTAGCGGGAGTTTGGATGAGCAGTTCTTC.